This TCR beta chain was captured in a study of patients and donors after allogeneic stem cell transplantation. V shed 3 bases, J shed 7 bases, and the junction held 8 bases outside the gene matches. The CDR3 length is 14 residues. Per germline, CDR1 MDHEN and CDR2 SYDVKM. Each CDR3 protein gets one entry after TCRdb re-called the RT-PCR reads with MiXCR. The data contain about 150,000 distinct CDR3 sequences, roughly 22% of them singletons. This clonotype was seen only a few times. Sequencing was done on a sample of blood, either unsorted or a sorted T cell fraction (not recorded which). The TCR comes from a human donor who was either an allogeneic HSCT recipient or a stem cell or donor lymphocyte infusion donor (not recorded which). It is not recorded whose cells these are; they may come from a transplant donor. This chain uses TRBV28 with TRBJ2-5; 7 bases line up with TRBD2. The CDR3 nucleotides read TGTGCCAGCAGTTTCGGACTAGTTGGGGGGACCCAGTACTTC. The encoded protein is CASSFGLVGGTQYF.